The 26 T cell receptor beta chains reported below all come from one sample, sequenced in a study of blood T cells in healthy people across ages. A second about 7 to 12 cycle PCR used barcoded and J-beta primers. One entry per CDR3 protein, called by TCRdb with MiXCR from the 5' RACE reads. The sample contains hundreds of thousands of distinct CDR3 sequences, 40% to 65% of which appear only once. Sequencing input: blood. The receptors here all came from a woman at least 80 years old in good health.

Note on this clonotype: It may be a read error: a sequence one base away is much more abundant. The CDR3 here is CASSVVPSDYNEQYF. The DNA for the CDR3 is TGTGCCAGCAGCGTAGTCCCCAGCGACTACAATGAGCAGTACTTC. This sequence joins TRBV9 and TRBJ2-1, with D possibly being TRBD2 (5 bases). The DNA matches TRBJ2-7 better at its end, which makes the J call doubtful. In germline, CDR1 is SGDLS, CDR2 YYNGEE. CDR3 length: 15 amino acids.

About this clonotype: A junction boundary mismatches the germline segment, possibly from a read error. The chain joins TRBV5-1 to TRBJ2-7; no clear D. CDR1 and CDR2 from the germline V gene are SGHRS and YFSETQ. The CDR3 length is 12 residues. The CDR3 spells CASGPSSYEQYF. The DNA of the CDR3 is TGTGCCAGTGGTCCGAGCTCCTACGAGCAGTACTTC.

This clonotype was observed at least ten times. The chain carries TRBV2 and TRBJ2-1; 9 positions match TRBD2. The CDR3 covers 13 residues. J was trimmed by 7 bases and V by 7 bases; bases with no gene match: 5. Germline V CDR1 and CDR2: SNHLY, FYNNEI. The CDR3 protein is CASKSAGGNEQFF. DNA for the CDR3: TGTGCCAGCAAATCAGCGGGGGGTAATGAGCAGTTCTTC. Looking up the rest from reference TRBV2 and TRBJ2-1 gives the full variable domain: EPEVTQTPSHQVTQMGQEVILRCVPISNHLYFYWYRQILGQKVEFLVSFYNNEISEKSEIFDDQFSVERPDGSNFTLKIRSTKLEDSAMYFCASKSAGGNEQFFGPGTRLTVL.

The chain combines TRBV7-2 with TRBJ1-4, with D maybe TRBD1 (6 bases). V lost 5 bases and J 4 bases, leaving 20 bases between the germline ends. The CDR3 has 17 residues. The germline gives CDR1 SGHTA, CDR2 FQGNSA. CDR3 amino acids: CASSRPLRGASNEKLFF. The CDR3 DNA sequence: TGTGCCAGCAGCCGCCCCCTCCGGGGGGCGAGTAATGAAAAACTGTTTTTT.

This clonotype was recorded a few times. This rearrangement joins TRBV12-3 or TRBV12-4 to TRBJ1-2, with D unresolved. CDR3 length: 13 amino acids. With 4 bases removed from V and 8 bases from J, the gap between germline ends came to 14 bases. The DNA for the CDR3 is TGTGCCAGCAGTTGTACACCAGACGTCGGCTACACCTTC. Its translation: CASSCTPDVGYTF.

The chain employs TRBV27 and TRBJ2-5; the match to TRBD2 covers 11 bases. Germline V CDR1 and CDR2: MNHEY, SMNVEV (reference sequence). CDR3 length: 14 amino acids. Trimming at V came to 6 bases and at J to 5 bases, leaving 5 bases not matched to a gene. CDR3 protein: CASRTSGKSETQYF. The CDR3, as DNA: TGTGCCAGCAGGACTAGCGGGAAAAGCGAGACCCAGTACTTC.

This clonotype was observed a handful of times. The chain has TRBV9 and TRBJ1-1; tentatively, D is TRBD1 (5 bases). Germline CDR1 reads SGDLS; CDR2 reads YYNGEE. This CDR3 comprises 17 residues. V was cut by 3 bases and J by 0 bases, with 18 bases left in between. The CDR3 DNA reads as TGTGCCAGCAGCGGGGGGGACGGCTACATCATGAACACTGAAGCTTTCTTT. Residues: CASSGGDGYIMNTEAFF.

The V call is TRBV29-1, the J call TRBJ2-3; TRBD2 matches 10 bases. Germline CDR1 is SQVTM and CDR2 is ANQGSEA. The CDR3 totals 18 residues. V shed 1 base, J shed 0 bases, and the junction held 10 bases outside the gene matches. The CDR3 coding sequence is TGCAGCGTTGAAGGGACTAGCGGATCCCGAACTAGCACAGATACGCAGTATTTT. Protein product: CSVEGTSGSRTSTDTQYF.

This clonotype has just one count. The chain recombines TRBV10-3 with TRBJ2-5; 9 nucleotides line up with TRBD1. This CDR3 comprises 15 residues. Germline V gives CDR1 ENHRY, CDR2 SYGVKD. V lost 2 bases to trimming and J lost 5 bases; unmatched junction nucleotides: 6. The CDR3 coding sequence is TGTGCCATCAGTGAGGGGACAGGGTGGAAGGAGACCCAGTACTTC. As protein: CAISEGTGWKETQYF.

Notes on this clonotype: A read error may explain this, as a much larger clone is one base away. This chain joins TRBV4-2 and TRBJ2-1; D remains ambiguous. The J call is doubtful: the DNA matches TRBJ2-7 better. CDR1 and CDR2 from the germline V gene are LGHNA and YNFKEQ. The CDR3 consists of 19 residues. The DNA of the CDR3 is TGTGCCAGCAGCCAAGAATATGTGATCGGCCCCCAATCTTACAATGAGCAGTACTTC. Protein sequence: CASSQEYVIGPQSYNEQYF.

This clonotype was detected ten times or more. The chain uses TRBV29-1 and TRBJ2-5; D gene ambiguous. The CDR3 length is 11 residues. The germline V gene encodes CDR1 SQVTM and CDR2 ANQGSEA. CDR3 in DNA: TGCAGTTTTTCAGTTCAAGAGACCCAGTACTTC. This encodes CSFSVQETQYF.

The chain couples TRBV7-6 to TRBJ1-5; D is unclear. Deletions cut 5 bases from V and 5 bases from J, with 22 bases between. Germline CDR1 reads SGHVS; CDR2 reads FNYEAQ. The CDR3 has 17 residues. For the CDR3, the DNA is TGTGCCAGCAGCCCCATTGCCGATCAGGAGGCTGATCAGCCCCAGCATTTT. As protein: CASSPIADQEADQPQHF.

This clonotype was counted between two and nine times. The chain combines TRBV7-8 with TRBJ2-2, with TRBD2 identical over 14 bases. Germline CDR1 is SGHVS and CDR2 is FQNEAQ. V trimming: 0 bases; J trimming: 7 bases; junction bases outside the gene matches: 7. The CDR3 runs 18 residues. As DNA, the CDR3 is TGTGCCAGCAGCTTAGCCCGACTAGCGGGGGGGCAAGGCGGGGAGCTGTTTTTT. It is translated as CASSLARLAGGQGGELFF.

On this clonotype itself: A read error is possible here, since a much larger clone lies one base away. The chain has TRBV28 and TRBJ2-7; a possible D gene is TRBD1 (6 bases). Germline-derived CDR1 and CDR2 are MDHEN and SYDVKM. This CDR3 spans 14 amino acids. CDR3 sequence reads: CAGSSGANLYEQYF. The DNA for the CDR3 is TGTGCCGGCAGTTCAGGGGCGAACCTCTACGAGCAGTACTTC.

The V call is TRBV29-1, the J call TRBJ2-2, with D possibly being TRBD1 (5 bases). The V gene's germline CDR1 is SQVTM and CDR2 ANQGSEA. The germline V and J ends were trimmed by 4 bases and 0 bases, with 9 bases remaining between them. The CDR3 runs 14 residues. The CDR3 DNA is TGCAGCGTTGTTAAAGGGGCGAACACCGGGGAGCTGTTTTTT. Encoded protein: CSVVKGANTGELFF.

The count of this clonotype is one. The CDR3 nucleotides are TGTGCCAGCTCACCAGACGGGACAGGGCAGTACTTC. Its protein is CASSPDGTGQYF. The gene calls are TRBV18 and TRBJ2-5; 9 nucleotides match TRBD1. The germline V gene encodes CDR1 KGHSH and CDR2 LQKENI. The CDR3 consists of 12 residues. Germline trimming cut 2 bases from V and 11 bases from J; bases unmatched to any gene: 3. The full variable domain, completed using reference TRBV18 and TRBJ2-5, is NAGVMQNPRHLVRRRGQEARLRCSPMKGHSHVYWYRQLPEEGLKFMVYLQKENIIDESGMPKERFSAEFPKEGPSILRIQQVVRGDSAAYFCASSPDGTGQYFGPGTRLLVL.

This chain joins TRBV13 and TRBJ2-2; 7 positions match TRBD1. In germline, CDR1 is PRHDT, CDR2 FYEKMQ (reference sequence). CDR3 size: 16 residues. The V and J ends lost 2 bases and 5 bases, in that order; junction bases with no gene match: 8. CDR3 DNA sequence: TGTGCCAGCAGCTTATTTTCGACAGGGTGGACCGGGGAGCTGTTTTTT. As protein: CASSLFSTGWTGELFF.

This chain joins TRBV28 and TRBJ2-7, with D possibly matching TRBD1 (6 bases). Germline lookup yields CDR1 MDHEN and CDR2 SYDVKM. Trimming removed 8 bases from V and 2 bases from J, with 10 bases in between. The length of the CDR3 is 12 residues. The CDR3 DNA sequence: TGTGCCAGCCTCCGGGACACCTACGAGCAGTACTTC. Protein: CASLRDTYEQYF.

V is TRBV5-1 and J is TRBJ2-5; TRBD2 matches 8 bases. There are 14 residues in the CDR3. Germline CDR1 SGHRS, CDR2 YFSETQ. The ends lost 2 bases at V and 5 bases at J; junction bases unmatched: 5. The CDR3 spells CASSLGAGVETQYF. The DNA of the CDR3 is TGCGCCAGCAGCTTAGGAGCGGGGGTCGAGACCCAGTACTTC.

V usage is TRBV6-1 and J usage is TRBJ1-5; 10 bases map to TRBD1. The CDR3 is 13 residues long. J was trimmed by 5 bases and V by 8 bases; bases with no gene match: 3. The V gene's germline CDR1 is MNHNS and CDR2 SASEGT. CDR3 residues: CASLGTGDQPQHF. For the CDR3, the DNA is TGTGCCAGCCTCGGGACAGGGGATCAGCCCCAGCATTTT.

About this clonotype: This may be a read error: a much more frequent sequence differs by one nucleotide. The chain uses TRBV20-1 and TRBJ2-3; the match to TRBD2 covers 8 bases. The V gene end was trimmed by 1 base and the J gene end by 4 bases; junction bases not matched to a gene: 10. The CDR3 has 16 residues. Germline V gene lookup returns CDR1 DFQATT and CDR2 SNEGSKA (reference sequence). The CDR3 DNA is TGCAGTGCTAGAGCCCTGGTTGCGGGGGGCGCAGATACGCAGTATTTT. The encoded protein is CSARALVAGGADTQYF.

The CDR3 is CASSLEWVVDNEQFF. DNA of the CDR3: TGTGCCAGCAGCTTAGAATGGGTAGTAGACAATGAGCAGTTCTTC. The chain couples TRBV7-9 to TRBJ2-1, with D unresolved. CDR3 length: 15 amino acids. V lost 1 base and J lost 5, with 12 bases in between. Germline assignment: CDR1 SEHNR and CDR2 FQNEAQ (reference sequence).

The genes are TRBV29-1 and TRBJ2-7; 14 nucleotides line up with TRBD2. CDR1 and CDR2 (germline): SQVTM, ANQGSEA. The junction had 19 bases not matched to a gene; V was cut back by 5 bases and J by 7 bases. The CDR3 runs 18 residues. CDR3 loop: CSVTTGSGTSGRLGEQYF. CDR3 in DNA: TGCAGCGTTACAACTGGGTCTGGGACTAGCGGGAGACTGGGGGAGCAGTACTTC.

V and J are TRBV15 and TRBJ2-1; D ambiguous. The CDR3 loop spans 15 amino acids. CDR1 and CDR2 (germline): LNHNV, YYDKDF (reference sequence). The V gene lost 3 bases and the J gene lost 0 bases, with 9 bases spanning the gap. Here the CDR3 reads CATSRDLSSYNEQFF. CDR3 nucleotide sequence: TGTGCCACCAGCAGGGATTTGAGCTCCTACAATGAGCAGTTCTTC. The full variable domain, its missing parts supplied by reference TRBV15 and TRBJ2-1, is DAMVIQNPRYQVTQFGKPVTLSCSQTLNHNVMYWYQQKSSQAPKLLFHYYDKDFNNEADTPDNFQSRRPNTSFCFLDIRSPGLGDTAMYLCATSRDLSSYNEQFFGPGTRLTVL.

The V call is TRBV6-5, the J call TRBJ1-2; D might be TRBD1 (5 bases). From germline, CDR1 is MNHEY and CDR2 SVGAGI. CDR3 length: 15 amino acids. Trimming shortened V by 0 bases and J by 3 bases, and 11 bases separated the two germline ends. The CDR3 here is CASSYSISGDYGYTF. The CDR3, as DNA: TGTGCCAGCAGTTACTCGATATCGGGGGACTATGGCTACACCTTC.

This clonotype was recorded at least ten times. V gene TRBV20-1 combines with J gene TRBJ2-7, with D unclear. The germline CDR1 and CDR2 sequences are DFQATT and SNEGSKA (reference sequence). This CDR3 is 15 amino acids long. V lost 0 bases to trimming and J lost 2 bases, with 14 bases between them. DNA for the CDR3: TGCAGTGCTAGAGATCTACGGAGCCGCCCCTACGAGCAGTACTTC. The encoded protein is CSARDLRSRPYEQYF.